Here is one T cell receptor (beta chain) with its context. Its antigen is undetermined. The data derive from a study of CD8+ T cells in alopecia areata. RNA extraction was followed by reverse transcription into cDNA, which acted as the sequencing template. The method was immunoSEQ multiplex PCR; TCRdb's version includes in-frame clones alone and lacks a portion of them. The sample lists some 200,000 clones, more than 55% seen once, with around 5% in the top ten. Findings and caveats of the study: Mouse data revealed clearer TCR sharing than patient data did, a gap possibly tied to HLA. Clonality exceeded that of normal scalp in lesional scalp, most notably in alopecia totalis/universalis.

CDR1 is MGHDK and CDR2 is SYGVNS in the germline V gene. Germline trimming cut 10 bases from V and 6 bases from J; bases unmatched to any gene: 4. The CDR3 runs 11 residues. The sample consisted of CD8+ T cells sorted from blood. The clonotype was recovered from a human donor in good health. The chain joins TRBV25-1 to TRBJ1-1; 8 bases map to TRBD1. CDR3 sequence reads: CATGQGAEAFF. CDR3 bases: TGTGCCACCGGACAGGGCGCTGAAGCTTTCTTT. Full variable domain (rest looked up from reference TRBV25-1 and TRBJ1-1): EADIYQTPRYLVIGTGKKITLECSQTMGHDKMYWYQQDPGMELHLIHYSYGVNSTEKGDLSSESTVSRIRTEHFPLTLESARPSHTSQYLCATGQGAEAFFGQGTRLTVV.